This is a list of T cell receptor beta chains from one sample in a study of Graves' ophthalmopathy and Graves' hyperthyroidism. TCRdb independently ran MiXCR on the multiplex PCR reads; one entry per CDR3 protein. The table records over a million distinct CDR3 sequences, less than 45% of them present only once. The material sequenced was peripheral blood or thyroid tissue (not recorded which). These receptors all come from an adult man with Graves' hyperthyroidism. The CDR3 runs from the conserved cysteine through the conserved F or W. Clone size, where shown, is once, few, many, or a class for clones that have expanded.

j_call,clone_size,v_call,cdr3_aa
TRBJ1-2,-,TRBV4-1,CASSQVGRDANYGYTF
TRBJ1-6,-,TRBV7-6,CASSFAPDLYNSPLHF
TRBJ1-1,few,TRBV3-1,CASSQDQVMSTEAFF
TRBJ1-3,few,TRBV6-5,CASSFRDSGNTIYF
TRBJ1-6,-,TRBV3-1,CASSHVQNNSPLHF
TRBJ1-1,-,TRBV10-3,CAGQRGTEAFF
TRBJ1-5,-,TRBV14,CASSLRSGEGTDTNQPQHF
TRBJ2-5,many,TRBV2,CASSDLQLQKETQYF
TRBJ2-2,few,TRBV20-1,CSAKLTADSGELFF
TRBJ2-5,many,TRBV7-9,CASNPTPQETQYF
TRBJ2-7,many,TRBV7-7,CASSLSPRDEQYF
TRBJ2-5,few,TRBV9,CASSVRLDGTQYF
TRBJ2-7,-,TRBV19,CASTSDDPEQYF
TRBJ2-7,-,TRBV12-3/TRBV12-4,CASRPGGNRRNEQYF
TRBJ1-6,-,TRBV9,CASSLAGSSYNSPPHF
TRBJ1-2,-,TRBV6-5,CASSYSRGPGGYTF
TRBJ2-7,many,TRBV7-9,CASSLKTSGVEQYF
TRBJ1-4,-,TRBV6-5,CASSYQTGSGEKLFF
TRBJ2-7,many,TRBV12-3/TRBV12-4,CASRPAGSSYEQYF
TRBJ2-5,many,TRBV7-6,CASSRRLGETQYF
TRBJ2-6,many,TRBV19,CASTRDRAISSGANVLTF
TRBJ2-7,-,TRBV11-2,CASSIYLCSVDDSSTYEQYF
TRBJ1-4,-,TRBV5-5,CASSLADGNEKLFF
TRBJ2-2,few,TRBV5-1,CASNPAGGSNTGELFF
TRBJ1-1,-,TRBV5-1,CASSSRAGTGNTEAFF
TRBJ1-6,-,TRBV25-1,CASSDSSPGGHSPLHF
TRBJ1-5,-,TRBV12-3/TRBV12-4,CASTISGTGDPPQHF
TRBJ2-7,-,TRBV10-3,CASRAKSSSYEQYF
TRBJ1-2,many,TRBV7-9,CASSPQASRFSYGYTF
TRBJ1-1,few,TRBV19,CASTAGGRNTEAFF
TRBJ2-7,-,TRBV20-1,CSIRISSYEQYF
TRBJ2-7,few,TRBV10-2,CASSARGFSYQQYF